Shown below are 23 T cell receptor beta chains from a single sample sequenced in a study of blood T cell repertoires in COVID-19. Here immunoSEQ multiplex PCR was the method, and the copy in TCRdb shows in-frame clones only, minus some. The data hold some 130,000 clones, with 70% to 80% observed a single time. The sample comprised peripheral blood. The receptors shown here come from a man in his 60s who had recovered from COVID-19.

In this sample, this clone turned up once. This chain uses TRBV6-1 with TRBJ2-1, with D perhaps matching TRBD2 (5 bases). V lost 4 bases and J lost 0, with 13 bases in between. Germline V gene lookup returns CDR1 MNHNS and CDR2 SASEGT. CDR3 length: 16 residues. CDR3 nucleotide sequence: TGTGCCAGCAGTGGCTCAACTAGACACTCCTACAATGAGCAGTTCTTC. This translates into CASSGSTRHSYNEQFF.

The sample holds many counts of this clone. The chain uses TRBV5-1 and TRBJ2-7, with 8 bases lining up with TRBD2. The CDR3 contains 16 residues. CDR1 is SGHRS and CDR2 is YFSETQ in the germline V gene. V gave up 4 bases and J gave up 3 bases; unmatched junction bases: 12. Written as DNA, the CDR3 is TGCGCCAGCAGCGCCGGGGGAGCGGGGGTCTACTACGAGCAGTACTTC. This gives the protein CASSAGGAGVYYEQYF. The variable domain in full, with the rest retrieved from reference TRBV5-1 and TRBJ2-7, is KAGVTQTPRYLIKTRGQQVTLSCSPISGHRSVSWYQQTPGQGLQFLFEYFSETQRNKGNFPGRFSGRQFSNSRSEMNVSTLELGDSALYLCASSAGGAGVYYEQYFGPGTRLTVT.

This clone has only one observation. This chain connects TRBV24-1 to TRBJ1-1; tentatively, D is TRBD1 (5 bases). Trimming pared 9 bases from V and 4 bases from J, leaving 14 bases between. The germline V gene has CDR1 KGHDR and CDR2 SFDVKD. CDR3 length: 13 amino acids. The CDR3 spells CATAEGLGTEAFF. CDR3 in DNA: TGTGCCACCGCTGAGGGACTGGGCACTGAAGCTTTCTTT.

This clone was counted only a few times. The gene calls are TRBV9 and TRBJ2-1; the match to TRBD2 covers 9 bases. Germline assignment: CDR1 SGDLS and CDR2 YYNGEE. Unmatched junction bases numbered 10, after V lost 4 bases and J lost 8 bases. This CDR3 comprises 15 residues. CDR3 sequence: CASSLSGRALDEQFF. Written as DNA, the CDR3 is TGTGCCAGCAGCCTTAGCGGGAGAGCTCTCGATGAGCAGTTCTTC. Filled out from reference TRBV9 and TRBJ2-1, the complete variable domain reads DSGVTQTPKHLITATGQRVTLRCSPRSGDLSVYWYQQSLDQGLQFLIQYYNGEERAKGNILERFSAQQFPDLHSELNLSSLELGDSALYFCASSLSGRALDEQFFGPGTRLTVL.

V gene TRBV9 combines with J gene TRBJ1-3; unclear D gene. The CDR3 spans 15 residues. CDR1 is SGDLS and CDR2 is YYNGEE in the germline V gene. V lost 3 bases to trimming and J lost 0 bases, with 10 bases between them. CDR3 residues: CASSGPGDSGNTIYF. For the CDR3, the DNA is TGTGCCAGCAGCGGCCCAGGCGACTCTGGAAACACCATATATTTT.

This clone was counted once. The chain has TRBV19 and TRBJ2-7, with D tentatively TRBD2 (5 bases). V dropped 3 bases and J dropped 4 bases, with 10 bases sitting between them. Germline lookup yields CDR1 LNHDA and CDR2 SQIVND (reference sequence). The length of the CDR3 is 13 residues. CDR3 coding DNA: TGTGCCAGTAGTATCGATCGGGATTACGAGCAGTACTTC. It encodes CASSIDRDYEQYF. Full variable domain (remainder filled in from reference TRBV19 and TRBJ2-7): DGGITQSPKYLFRKEGQNVTLSCEQNLNHDAMYWYRQDPGQGLRLIYYSQIVNDFQKGDIAEGYSVSREKKESFPLTVTSAQKNPTAFYLCASSIDRDYEQYFGPGTRLTVT.

This clone was counted between two and nine times. The chain couples TRBV5-1 to TRBJ2-7; tentatively, D is TRBD1 (6 bases). This CDR3 is built from 14 residues. Germline V CDR1 and CDR2: SGHRS, YFSETQ. Trimming removed 0 bases at V and 2 bases at J, with 9 bases between. The CDR3 coding sequence is TGCGCCAGCAGCTTGGGGGACAAACCCTACGAGCAGTACTTC. It specifies CASSLGDKPYEQYF.

This rearrangement joins TRBV28 to TRBJ2-7; D may be TRBD2 (5 bases). The CDR3 length is 14 residues. Trimming shortened V by 5 bases and J by 3 bases, and 14 bases separated the two germline ends. Germline CDR1 reads MDHEN; CDR2 reads SYDVKM. For the CDR3, the DNA is TGTGCCAGCAGTCCCATCGTAGGAGGCTACGAGCAGTACTTC. Translating gives CASSPIVGGYEQYF.

The V gene is TRBV10-3, the J gene TRBJ2-5, with D tentatively TRBD2 (5 bases). The CDR3 is 19 residues long. Germline CDR1 is ENHRY and CDR2 is SYGVKD. The V gene lost 3 bases and the J gene lost 5 bases, with 28 bases spanning the gap. CDR3 nucleotide sequence: TGTGCCATCAGTGACCCAGTCGGGGTAAGACATACCGAACCGGAGACCCAGTACTTC. Encoded protein: CAISDPVGVRHTEPETQYF.

CDR3 sequence: CASSYSTGGSAEQYF. Here the CDR3 DNA reads TGTGCCAGCAGTTATTCGACAGGGGGGTCCGCCGAGCAGTACTTC. The chain couples TRBV6-5 to TRBJ2-7, with 9 bases that match TRBD1. Germline loops: CDR1 MNHEY, CDR2 SVGAGI. CDR3 length equals 15 residues. V was clipped by 3 bases and J by 6 bases; unmatched bases: 9.

This chain connects TRBV19 to TRBJ1-5, with TRBD1 matching over 9 bases. With V trimmed by 5 bases and J by 4 bases, 9 bases remained unmatched. This CDR3 has 16 amino acids. Germline V gives CDR1 LNHDA, CDR2 SQIVND (reference sequence). The DNA for the CDR3 is TGTGCCAGTAGTCGGGGGACAGGGAGGTCTAATCAGCCCCAGCATTTT. It translates to CASSRGTGRSNQPQHF.

The V and J genes are TRBV7-2 and TRBJ2-2; 11 bases are shared with TRBD1. CDR3 length: 16 residues. CDR1 SGHTA and CDR2 FQGNSA come from the germline V gene. The trim removed 2 bases at V and 6 bases at J, leaving 5 bases unmatched. CDR3 DNA: TGTGCCAGCAGCTTAACTTGGGGACAGGGGGCCGGGGAGCTGTTTTTT. As protein: CASSLTWGQGAGELFF. The full variable domain, its missing parts supplied by reference TRBV7-2 and TRBJ2-2, is GAGVSQSPSNKVTEKGKDVELRCDPISGHTALYWYRQSLGQGLEFLIYFQGNSAPDKSGLPSDRFSAERTGGSVSTLTIQRTQQEDSAVYLCASSLTWGQGAGELFFGEGSRLTVL.

This rearrangement joins TRBV4-2 to TRBJ1-5, with D possibly being TRBD1 (6 bases). CDR3 length equals 15 residues. Trimming took 1 base from V and 4 from J, leaving 11 bases between them. CDR1 LGHNA and CDR2 YNFKEQ come from the germline V gene. CDR3 region: CASSQGEGENQPQHF. The CDR3 coding sequence is TGTGCCAGCAGCCAAGGGGAGGGGGAAAATCAGCCCCAGCATTTT.

The gene calls are TRBV24-1 and TRBJ2-5; possibly TRBD1 for D (5 bases). Germline loops: CDR1 KGHDR, CDR2 SFDVKD. CDR3 length equals 13 residues. V was clipped by 5 bases and J by 5 bases, with 11 bases between them. The CDR3 DNA reads as TGTGCCACCAGTGGTTCAGGGCGGGAGACCCAGTACTTC. Its translation: CATSGSGRETQYF.

The chain has TRBV7-9 and TRBJ2-2; maybe TRBD2 (6 bases). Per the germline V gene, CDR1 is SEHNR and CDR2 is FQNEAQ (reference sequence). V shed 9 bases and J shed 6 bases, with 14 bases lying between them. This CDR3 region has 13 residues. The CDR3: CASTLRGAGELFF. The CDR3 bases are TGTGCCAGTACCCTGCGGGGAGCCGGGGAGCTGTTTTTT.

The V gene is TRBV6-5, the J gene TRBJ1-4, with D maybe TRBD1 (6 bases). The CDR3 is made up of 13 amino acids. V lost 9 bases, J lost 6 bases, and 14 bases lay in between. Per germline, CDR1 MNHEY and CDR2 SVGAGI. The CDR3 region is CASARGGDEKLFF. DNA of the CDR3: TGTGCCAGTGCGAGGGGGGGAGATGAAAAACTGTTTTTT.

The V and J genes are TRBV5-6 and TRBJ1-5; D call uncertain. The CDR3 length is 16 residues. Trimming removed 4 bases from V and 7 bases from J, with 21 bases in between. Germline loops: CDR1 SGHDT, CDR2 YYEEEE. Written as DNA, the CDR3 is TGTGCCAGCAGCCCACCACGGCCACAGTTCGACCAGCCCCAGCATTTT. This translates into CASSPPRPQFDQPQHF.

The chain employs TRBV10-3 and TRBJ1-3; the match to TRBD1 covers 8 bases. The germline gives CDR1 ENHRY, CDR2 SYGVKD. The trim removed 6 bases at V and 4 bases at J, leaving 5 bases unmatched. There are 14 residues in the CDR3. CDR3 residues: CAIRETGDGNTIYF. The CDR3 bases are TGTGCCATCAGGGAGACAGGGGACGGAAACACCATATATTTT.

This clone has only a few counts. The gene calls are TRBV6-5 and TRBJ2-1; TRBD2 matches 9 bases. The CDR3 is 13 residues long. The germline V gene encodes CDR1 MNHEY and CDR2 SVGAGI. V dropped 8 bases and J dropped 12; count of bases not matched to a gene: 11. In DNA, the CDR3 is TGTGCCAGCGGACTAGCGTCGGCAGGGGGGCAGTTCTTC. Its translation: CASGLASAGGQFF.

The chain uses TRBV6-2 or TRBV6-3 and TRBJ1-3; 8 bases are a match to TRBD1. This CDR3 spans 15 amino acids. Germline loops: CDR1 MNHEY, CDR2 SVGEGT. V was pared by 2 bases and J by 8 bases, with 8 bases of the junction left unmatched. The CDR3 sequence: CASSYPQGAADTIYF. Written as DNA, the CDR3 is TGTGCCAGCAGTTACCCTCAGGGGGCGGCGGACACCATATATTTT.

This chain connects TRBV9 to TRBJ1-3; D gene unclear. This CDR3 is built from 13 residues. The V end lost 6 bases, the J end lost 4 bases, and 11 bases lay between the germline ends. Germline-derived CDR1 and CDR2 are SGDLS and YYNGEE. This chain's CDR3 is CASTRGSGNTIYF. In nucleotides, the CDR3 is TGTGCCAGCACCCGAGGTTCGGGAAACACCATATATTTT.

The gene calls are TRBV9 and TRBJ1-4; 8 bases agree with TRBD1. Germline trimming cut 4 bases from V and 5 bases from J; bases unmatched to any gene: 4. Germline CDR1 and CDR2: SGDLS and YYNGEE. The CDR3 contains 14 residues. CDR3 DNA: TGTGCCAGCAGCCCACAGGGGGAAAATGAAAAACTGTTTTTT. This sequence encodes CASSPQGENEKLFF.

J is TRBJ2-7 and V is TRBV5-8; TRBD2 matches at 8 bases. The length of the CDR3 is 14 residues. Trimming cost V 4 bases and J 2 bases; bases outside gene matches: 5. The germline gives CDR1 SGHTS, CDR2 YDEGEE. The CDR3 DNA reads as TGTGCCAGCAGCCGGGTAGCGGGACCCTACGAGCAGTACTTC. Protein sequence: CASSRVAGPYEQYF.